This TCR beta chain was found in a study of cytomegalovirus exposure and HLA in healthy donors. PCR employed 60 Vbeta and 13 Jbeta primers. Sequencing was performed with immunoSEQ multiplex PCR; in TCRdb, only in-frame clones are kept and a portion is missing. Of about 170,000 clones in the sample, more than 80% were seen once. Study conclusions and caveats: The analysis excluded some indistinguishable V segments, including TRBV6-2 and TRBV6-3. The sole available immune exposure information was CMV serostatus. What a later analysis reportedly showed was that an Asian-associated ancestry cluster had fewer N-insertions than the 666-donor mean.

A note on this clone: The antigen is not known.

Germline CDR1 LNHDA, CDR2 SQIVND (reference sequence). J gave up 6 bases and V 8 bases, and 2 bases lay outside the gene matches. This CDR3 has 14 residues. The sequencing sample was made of PBMCs. V is TRBV19 and J is TRBJ2-1; TRBD2 matches at 15 bases. The clonotype originates from a woman younger than 35 in good health and CMV-seronegative. This CDR3 is CASRGLAGGNEQFF. The CDR3 region has the DNA TGTGCCAGTCGGGGACTAGCGGGAGGCAATGAGCAGTTCTTC. Full variable domain (missing parts from reference TRBV19 and TRBJ2-1): DGGITQSPKYLFRKEGQNVTLSCEQNLNHDAMYWYRQDPGQGLRLIYYSQIVNDFQKGDIAEGYSVSREKKESFPLTVTSAQKNPTAFYLCASRGLAGGNEQFFGPGTRLTVL.